Presented here are 25 T cell receptor beta chains from one specimen sequenced in a study of blood T cell repertoires in COVID-19. Data came from immunoSEQ multiplex PCR; TCRdb stores just in-frame clones and leaves some out. The repertoire holds about 190,000 clones, with roughly 80% as singletons. The sequencing sample was made of peripheral blood. Receptors were obtained from a human donor in a cohort sampled during active COVID-19.

The CDR3 sequence: CASSLLTDYYGYTF. The CDR3 DNA sequence: TGTGCCAGCAGTCTATTGACAGACTACTATGGCTACACCTTC. The chain joins TRBV28 to TRBJ1-2, with D maybe TRBD1 (5 bases). Germline V gene sequence: CDR1 MDHEN, CDR2 SYDVKM. The CDR3 runs to 14 residues. The V end lost 5 bases, the J end lost 3 bases, and 13 bases lay between the germline ends.

The CDR3 nucleotides read TGTGCCAGCAGCCCAGGGGCAGGTTCACCCCTCCACTTT. Translating it yields CASSPGAGSPLHF. The chain combines TRBV9 with TRBJ1-6; maybe TRBD1 (6 bases). CDR3 length equals 13 residues. V dropped 4 bases and J dropped 9 bases, with 11 bases sitting between them. Germline V lookup: CDR1 SGDLS, CDR2 YYNGEE.

This clone was seen a few times. Here the CDR3 reads CASSLLGAGETQYF. CDR3 sequence (DNA): TGTGCCAGCAGCTTGCTGGGGGCAGGAGAGACCCAGTACTTC. The rearrangement uses TRBV5-6 and TRBJ2-5; a weak D match, TRBD1 (6 bases). From germline, CDR1 is SGHDT and CDR2 YYEEEE. The CDR3 is 14 amino acids. The V and J ends lost 1 base and 4 bases respectively, with 11 bases between them.

This rearrangement joins TRBV9 to TRBJ2-1; D unresolved. V lost 4 bases and J 0 bases, leaving 8 bases between the germline ends. The CDR3 covers 14 residues. From germline, CDR1 is SGDLS and CDR2 YYNGEE. The CDR3 sequence is CASSFASSYNEQFF. In nucleotides, the CDR3 is TGTGCCAGCAGCTTCGCGAGCTCCTACAATGAGCAGTTCTTC.

The V call is TRBV2, the J call TRBJ1-6, with 7 positions matching TRBD1. With 7 bases clipped from V and 0 bases from J, the junction kept 3 bases outside the gene matches. Germline lookup yields CDR1 SNHLY and CDR2 FYNNEI. CDR3 size: 15 residues. Here the CDR3 DNA reads TGTGCCAGCACCTGGGACAGCTCCTATAATTCACCCCTCCACTTT. Translated: CASTWDSSYNSPLHF.

The genes are TRBV19 and TRBJ2-1; no clear D. CDR1 and CDR2 (germline): LNHDA, SQIVND (reference sequence). The CDR3 runs to 13 residues. V lost 2 bases and J 5 bases, leaving 7 bases between the germline ends. CDR3: CASSINSHNEQFF. Here the CDR3 DNA reads TGTGCCAGTAGTATAAACAGCCACAATGAGCAGTTCTTC.

The V and J genes are TRBV9 and TRBJ2-2; 9 bases are shared with TRBD1. V shed 0 bases and J 7 bases; nucleotides not matched to a gene: 7. This CDR3 has 16 amino acids. CDR1 and CDR2 (germline): SGDLS, YYNGEE. DNA for the CDR3: TGTGCCAGCAGCGTAGGGAACAGGGGGCTAAACGGGGAGCTGTTTTTT. Translation: CASSVGNRGLNGELFF.

The V gene is TRBV30, the J gene TRBJ2-3; maybe TRBD2 (6 bases). The CDR3 consists of 14 residues. Between the trimmed V and J ends, which lost 3 bases and 0 bases, there was a span of 10 bases. Germline V lookup: CDR1 GTSNPN, CDR2 SVGIG (reference sequence). CDR3 residues: CAWRVAESTDTQYF. CDR3 nucleotide sequence: TGTGCCTGGAGGGTAGCGGAGAGCACAGATACGCAGTATTTT.

This chain uses TRBV4-1 with TRBJ1-5; TRBD1 agrees at 7 bases. CDR1 and CDR2 (germline): MGHRA, YSYEKL. J was trimmed by 3 bases and V by 0 bases; bases with no gene match: 11. The CDR3 totals 18 residues. For the CDR3, the DNA is TGCGCCAGCAGCCAAGATCTTTCCGCGACAGGGTTCAATCAGCCCCAGCATTTT. Translated: CASSQDLSATGFNQPQHF.

The chain carries TRBV5-1 and TRBJ2-3; TRBD1 is a possible D gene (5 bases). Trimming removed 0 bases from V and 4 bases from J, with 12 bases in between. The CDR3 has 15 amino acids. Germline loops: CDR1 SGHRS, CDR2 YFSETQ. CDR3 nucleotide sequence: TGCGCCAGCAGCTTGGATACCAGGGTAGCAGATACGCAGTATTTT. Translating gives CASSLDTRVADTQYF.

The V gene is TRBV10-3, the J gene TRBJ1-1, with 7 bases matching TRBD1. Germline V gene data show CDR1 as ENHRY and CDR2 as SYGVKD. Unmatched junction bases numbered 3, after V lost 4 bases and J lost 1 base. This CDR3 contains 14 residues. The CDR3 DNA follows: TGTGCCATCAGTGCTAGGGACAGGAACACTGAAGCTTTCTTT. Protein: CAISARDRNTEAFF.

The genes are TRBV3-1 (or the pseudogene TRBV3-2) and TRBJ2-1; TRBD2 matches at 7 bases. The germline CDR1 and CDR2 sequences are LGHDT and YNNKEL (reference sequence). This CDR3 region has 15 residues. The junction had 2 bases not matched to a gene; V was cut back by 1 base and J by 2 bases. CDR3: CASSQGGSPYNEQFF. The CDR3 coding sequence is TGTGCCAGCAGCCAAGGCGGGAGCCCCTACAATGAGCAGTTCTTC.

This clone was recorded many times. J is TRBJ1-5 and V is TRBV27; D is perhaps TRBD1 (6 bases). The CDR3 totals 12 residues. With 4 bases removed from V and 7 bases from J, the gap between germline ends came to 8 bases. Germline V lookup: CDR1 MNHEY, CDR2 SMNVEV (reference sequence). The CDR3, as DNA: TGTGCCAGCAGTTACCAGGGGCAGCCCCAGCATTTT. Its protein product is CASSYQGQPQHF.

J is TRBJ2-5 and V is TRBV5-1; D not resolved. The CDR3 length is 16 residues. The V and J ends lost 4 bases and 5 bases respectively, with 21 bases between them. Germline CDR1 reads SGHRS; CDR2 reads YFSETQ. DNA for the CDR3: TGCGCCAGCAGCCGATACGTAGAGGCCGGATGGGAGACCCAGTACTTC. This gives the protein CASSRYVEAGWETQYF.

The rearrangement joins TRBV19 to TRBJ1-1; perhaps TRBD1 as D (5 bases). The CDR3 totals 16 residues. V lost 7 bases, J lost 0 bases, and 18 bases lay in between. The V gene's germline CDR1 is LNHDA and CDR2 SQIVND (reference sequence). The CDR3 sequence is CASTSSGVGMNTEAFF. Here the CDR3 DNA reads TGTGCCAGTACCTCCTCGGGGGTCGGGATGAACACTGAAGCTTTCTTT.

This chain connects TRBV7-9 to TRBJ2-1; no firm D call. Trimming removed 5 bases at V and 12 bases at J, with 11 bases between. The CDR3 consists of 11 residues. Germline values: CDR1 SEHNR, CDR2 FQNEAQ (reference sequence). The CDR3 sequence: CASSPDNPQFF. The CDR3 DNA follows: TGTGCCAGCAGCCCAGACAACCCGCAGTTCTTC.

The chain uses TRBV5-8 and TRBJ2-3, with 9 bases identical to TRBD2. The CDR3 has 15 amino acids. Trimming cost V 4 bases and J 5 bases; bases outside gene matches: 8. Per the germline V gene, CDR1 is SGHTS and CDR2 is YDEGEE. CDR3 nucleotide sequence: TGTGCCAGCAGCCCCCCGCGGGGGGGAAGAGATACGCAGTATTTT. Translating gives CASSPPRGGRDTQYF.

This clone was observed once. The rearrangement joins TRBV5-1 to TRBJ2-5; 13 bases are a match to TRBD2. With V trimmed by 4 bases and J by 4 bases, 10 bases remained unmatched. Per germline, CDR1 SGHRS and CDR2 YFSETQ. The CDR3 covers 17 residues. The CDR3 nucleotides are TGCGCCAGCAGCCTCCTGCGGACTAGCGGGAGAGGAGAGACCCAGTACTTC. Residues: CASSLLRTSGRGETQYF.

The gene calls are TRBV5-1 and TRBJ1-3; 7 nucleotides match TRBD1. Germline CDR1 SGHRS, CDR2 YFSETQ. Unmatched junction bases numbered 1, after V lost 0 bases and J lost 4 bases. The CDR3 sequence is 14 residues long. DNA of the CDR3: TGCGCCAGCAGCTTGGGACAGGGAGGAAACACCATATATTTT. Amino acid sequence: CASSLGQGGNTIYF. Combining the CDR3 with reference TRBV5-1 and TRBJ1-3 gives the whole variable domain KAGVTQTPRYLIKTRGQQVTLSCSPISGHRSVSWYQQTPGQGLQFLFEYFSETQRNKGNFPGRFSGRQFSNSRSEMNVSTLELGDSALYLCASSLGQGGNTIYFGEGSWLTVV.

This rearrangement joins TRBV29-1 to TRBJ1-1; TRBD1 might be the D (5 bases). CDR1 SQVTM and CDR2 ANQGSEA come from the germline V gene. This CDR3 comprises 10 residues. Between the trimmed V and J ends, which lost 4 bases and 8 bases, there was a span of 8 bases. In nucleotides, the CDR3 is TGCAGCGTTGCTCGGGGGGAAGCTTTCTTT. Amino acids: CSVARGEAFF.

There are a few counts of this clone. V is TRBV3-1 (or the pseudogene TRBV3-2) and J is TRBJ2-7; the match to TRBD2 covers 7 bases. V gave up 1 base and J gave up 2 bases; unmatched junction bases: 2. The CDR3 contains 14 residues. Germline assignment: CDR1 LGHDT and CDR2 YNNKEL (reference sequence). The CDR3 here is CASSQGAGAYEQYF. CDR3 in DNA: TGTGCCAGCAGCCAAGGGGCGGGGGCCTACGAGCAGTACTTC.

This rearrangement joins TRBV13 to TRBJ1-1, with D uncertain. Germline V gene sequence: CDR1 PRHDT, CDR2 FYEKMQ (reference sequence). This CDR3 region has 14 residues. V shed 4 bases and J shed 3 bases, with 12 bases lying between them. In nucleotides, the CDR3 is TGTGCCAGCAGCTCGTACGGGGTGTACACTGAAGCTTTCTTT. Translation: CASSSYGVYTEAFF.

The chain uses TRBV12-3 or TRBV12-4 and TRBJ2-1, with D unclear. CDR3 length equals 12 residues. Trimming took 4 bases from V and 10 from J, leaving 11 bases between them. The CDR3 DNA is TGTGCCAGCAGTTCACGGTCCCTCGAGCAGTTCTTC. Encoded protein: CASSSRSLEQFF.

In this sample, this clone turned up a few times. V and J are TRBV7-9 and TRBJ2-3, with 10 bases that match TRBD1. Trimming cost V 2 bases and J 6 bases; bases outside gene matches: 5. This CDR3 is built from 15 residues. Germline loops: CDR1 SEHNR, CDR2 FQNEAQ (reference sequence). The DNA of the CDR3 is TGTGCCAGCAGCTTAATCGGGACAGGGGCCGATACGCAGTATTTT. Protein: CASSLIGTGADTQYF.

In its sample, this clone was seen a few times. J is TRBJ2-7 and V is TRBV5-4, with 9 positions matching TRBD1. V was clipped by 2 bases and J by 4 bases; unmatched bases: 4. The germline V gene has CDR1 SGHNT and CDR2 YYREEE (reference sequence). This CDR3 contains 14 residues. The CDR3 is CASSFETGGYEQYF. CDR3 nucleotides: TGTGCCAGCAGCTTCGAGACAGGGGGATACGAGCAGTACTTC. Looking up the rest from reference TRBV5-4 and TRBJ2-7 gives the full variable domain: ETGVTQSPTHLIKTRGQQVTLRCSSQSGHNTVSWYQQALGQGPQFIFQYYREEENGRGNFPPRFSGLQFPNYSSELNVNALELDDSALYLCASSFETGGYEQYFGPGTRLTVT.